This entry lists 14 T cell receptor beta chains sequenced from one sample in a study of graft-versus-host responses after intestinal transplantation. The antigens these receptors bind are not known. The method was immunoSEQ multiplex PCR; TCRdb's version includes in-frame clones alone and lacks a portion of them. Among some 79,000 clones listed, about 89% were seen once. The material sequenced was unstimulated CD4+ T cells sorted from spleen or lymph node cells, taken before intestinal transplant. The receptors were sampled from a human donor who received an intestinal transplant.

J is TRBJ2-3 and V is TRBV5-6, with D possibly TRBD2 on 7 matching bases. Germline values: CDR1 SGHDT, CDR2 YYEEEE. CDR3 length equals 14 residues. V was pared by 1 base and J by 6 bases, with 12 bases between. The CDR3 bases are TGTGCCAGCAGCTTGTCGGGGGGCCTCGATACGCAGTATTTT. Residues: CASSLSGGLDTQYF. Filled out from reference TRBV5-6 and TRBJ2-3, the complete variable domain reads DAGVTQSPTHLIKTRGQQVTLRCSPKSGHDTVSWYQQALGQGPQFIFQYYEEEERQRGNFPDRFSGHQFPNYSSELNVNALLLGDSALYLCASSLSGGLDTQYFGPGTRLTVL.

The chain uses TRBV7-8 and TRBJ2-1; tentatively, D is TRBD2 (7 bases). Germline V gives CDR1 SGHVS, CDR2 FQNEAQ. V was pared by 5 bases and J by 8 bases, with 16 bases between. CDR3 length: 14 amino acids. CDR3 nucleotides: TGTGCCAGCAGCCGGTCGGGGGGCTGGGATGAGCAGTTCTTC. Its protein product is CASSRSGGWDEQFF.

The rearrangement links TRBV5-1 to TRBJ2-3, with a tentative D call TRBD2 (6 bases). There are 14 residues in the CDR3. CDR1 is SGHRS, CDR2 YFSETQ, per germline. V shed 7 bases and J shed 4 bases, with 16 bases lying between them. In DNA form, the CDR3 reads TGCGCCAGCCGACCGGAGGGACTGTCAGATACGCAGTATTTT. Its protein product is CASRPEGLSDTQYF.

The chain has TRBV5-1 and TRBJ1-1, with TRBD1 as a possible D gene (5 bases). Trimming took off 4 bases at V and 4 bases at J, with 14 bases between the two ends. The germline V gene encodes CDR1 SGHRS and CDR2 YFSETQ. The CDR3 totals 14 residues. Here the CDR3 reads CASSPPSGSTEAFF. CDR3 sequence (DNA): TGCGCCAGCAGCCCCCCCTCAGGGTCCACTGAAGCTTTCTTT.

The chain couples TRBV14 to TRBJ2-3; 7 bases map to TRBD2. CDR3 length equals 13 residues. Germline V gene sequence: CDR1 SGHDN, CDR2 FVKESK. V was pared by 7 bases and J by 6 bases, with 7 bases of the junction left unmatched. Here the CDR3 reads CASNRGSGDTQYF. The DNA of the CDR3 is TGTGCCAGCAATCGCGGGAGTGGGGATACGCAGTATTTT.

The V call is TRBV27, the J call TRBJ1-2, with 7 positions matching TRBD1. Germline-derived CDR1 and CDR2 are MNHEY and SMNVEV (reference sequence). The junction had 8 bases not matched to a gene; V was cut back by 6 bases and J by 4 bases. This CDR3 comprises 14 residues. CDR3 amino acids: CASSNPGQSYGYTF. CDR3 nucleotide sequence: TGTGCCAGCAGCAACCCGGGACAGTCCTATGGCTACACCTTC.

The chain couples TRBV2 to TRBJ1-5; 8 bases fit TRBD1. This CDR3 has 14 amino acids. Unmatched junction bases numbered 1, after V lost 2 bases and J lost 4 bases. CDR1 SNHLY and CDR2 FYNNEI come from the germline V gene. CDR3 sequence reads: CASSERTGNQPQHF. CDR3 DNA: TGTGCCAGCAGTGAAAGGACAGGGAATCAGCCCCAGCATTTT.

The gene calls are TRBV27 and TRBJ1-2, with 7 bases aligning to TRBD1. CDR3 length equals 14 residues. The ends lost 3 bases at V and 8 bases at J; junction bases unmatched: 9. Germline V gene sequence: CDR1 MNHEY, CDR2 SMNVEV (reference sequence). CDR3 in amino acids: CASSFADRAGGYTF. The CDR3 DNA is TGTGCCAGCAGTTTTGCCGACAGGGCAGGCGGCTACACCTTC.

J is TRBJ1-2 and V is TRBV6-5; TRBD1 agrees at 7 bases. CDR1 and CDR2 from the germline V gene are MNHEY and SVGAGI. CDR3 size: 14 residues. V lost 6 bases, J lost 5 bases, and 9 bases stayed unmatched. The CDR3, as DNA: TGTGCCAGCAGGACTCCACAGGGGACATATGGCTACACCTTC. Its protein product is CASRTPQGTYGYTF.

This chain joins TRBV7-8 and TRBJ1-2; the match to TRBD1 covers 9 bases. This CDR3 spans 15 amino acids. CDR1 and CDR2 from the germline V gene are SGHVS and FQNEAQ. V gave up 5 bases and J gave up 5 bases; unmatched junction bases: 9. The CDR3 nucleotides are TGTGCCAGCAGCCCACAGGGGGCGGGCGGGTATGGCTACACCTTC. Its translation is CASSPQGAGGYGYTF. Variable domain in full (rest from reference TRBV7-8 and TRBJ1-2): GAGVSQSPRYKVAKRGQDVALRCDPISGHVSLFWYQQALGQGPEFLTYFQNEAQLDKSGLPSDRFFAERPEGSVSTLKIQRTQQEDSAVYLCASSPQGAGGYGYTFGSGTRLTVV.

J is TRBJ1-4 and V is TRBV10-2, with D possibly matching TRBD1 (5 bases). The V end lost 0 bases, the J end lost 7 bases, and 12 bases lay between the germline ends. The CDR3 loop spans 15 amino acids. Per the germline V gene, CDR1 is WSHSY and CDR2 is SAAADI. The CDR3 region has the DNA TGCGCCAGCAGTGAGTCGTGGGGACTTGGTGAAAAACTGTTTTTT. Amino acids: CASSESWGLGEKLFF.

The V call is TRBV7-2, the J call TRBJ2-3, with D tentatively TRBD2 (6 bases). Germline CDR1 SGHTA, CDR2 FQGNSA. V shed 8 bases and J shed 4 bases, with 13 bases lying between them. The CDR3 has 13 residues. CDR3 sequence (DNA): TGTGCCAGCCGGAGGGCCGGGGCAGATACGCAGTATTTT. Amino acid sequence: CASRRAGADTQYF.

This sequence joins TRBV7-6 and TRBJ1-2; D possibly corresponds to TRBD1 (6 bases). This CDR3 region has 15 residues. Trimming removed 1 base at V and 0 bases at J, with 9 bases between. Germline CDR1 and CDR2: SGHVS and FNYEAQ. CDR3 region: CASSLGDKTNYGYTF. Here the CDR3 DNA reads TGTGCCAGCAGCTTAGGGGACAAAACTAACTATGGCTACACCTTC. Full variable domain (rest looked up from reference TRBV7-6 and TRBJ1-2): GAGVSQSPRYKVTKRGQDVALRCDPISGHVSLYWYRQALGQGPEFLTYFNYEAQQDKSGLPNDRFSAERPEGSISTLTIQRTEQRDSAMYRCASSLGDKTNYGYTFGSGTRLTVV.

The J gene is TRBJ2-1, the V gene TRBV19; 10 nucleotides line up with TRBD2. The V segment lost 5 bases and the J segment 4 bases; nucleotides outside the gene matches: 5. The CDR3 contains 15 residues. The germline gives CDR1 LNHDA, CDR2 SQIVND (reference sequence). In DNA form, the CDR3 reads TGTGCCAGTAGTGCTACTAGCGGGGTATACAATGAGCAGTTCTTC. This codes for CASSATSGVYNEQFF.